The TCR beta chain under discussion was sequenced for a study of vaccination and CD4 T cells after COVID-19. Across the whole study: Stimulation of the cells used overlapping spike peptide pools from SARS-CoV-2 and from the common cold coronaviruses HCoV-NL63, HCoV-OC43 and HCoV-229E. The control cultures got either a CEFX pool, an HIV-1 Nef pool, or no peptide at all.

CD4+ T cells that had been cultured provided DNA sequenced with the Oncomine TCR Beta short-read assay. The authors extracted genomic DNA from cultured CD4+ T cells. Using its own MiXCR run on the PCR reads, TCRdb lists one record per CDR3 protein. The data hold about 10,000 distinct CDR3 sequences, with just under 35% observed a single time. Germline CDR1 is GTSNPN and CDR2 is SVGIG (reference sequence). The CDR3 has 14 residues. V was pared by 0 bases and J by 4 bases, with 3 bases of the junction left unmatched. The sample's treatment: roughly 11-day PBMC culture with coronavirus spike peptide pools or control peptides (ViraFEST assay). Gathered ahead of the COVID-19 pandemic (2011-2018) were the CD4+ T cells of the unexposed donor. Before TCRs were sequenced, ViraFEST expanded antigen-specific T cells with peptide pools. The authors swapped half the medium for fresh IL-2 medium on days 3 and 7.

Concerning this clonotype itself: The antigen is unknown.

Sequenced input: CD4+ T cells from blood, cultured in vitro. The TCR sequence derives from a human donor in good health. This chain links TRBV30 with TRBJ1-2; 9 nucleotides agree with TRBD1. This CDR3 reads CAWSVTGGGYGYTF. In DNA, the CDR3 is TGTGCCTGGAGTGTGACAGGGGGAGGCTATGGCTACACCTTC.